A single sample gave rise to the 17 T cell receptor beta chains below, sequenced in a study of cytomegalovirus exposure and HLA in healthy donors. Some clones are missing from TCRdb's copy, which holds only in-frame ones; the method was immunoSEQ multiplex PCR. This table holds 200,000 to 250,000 clones, 75% to 90% found once. Sequenced sample: PBMCs. The source is a woman between 18 and 30 years old in good health and CMV-seronegative.

This clone was detected a few times. In nucleotides, the CDR3 is TGTGCCAGCAGCGAGACAGGAACCTCTAACTATGGCTACACCTTC. Translating it yields CASSETGTSNYGYTF. This chain joins TRBV9 and TRBJ1-2; TRBD1 might be the D (6 bases). The length of the CDR3 is 15 residues. Per germline, CDR1 SGDLS and CDR2 YYNGEE. Trimming took 3 bases from V and 0 from J, leaving 12 bases between them.

The CDR3 loop is CASSVEHQNSPLHF. As DNA, the CDR3 is TGTGCCAGCAGCGTAGAACACCAGAATTCACCCCTCCACTTT. This chain links TRBV9 with TRBJ1-6; no clear D gene. The V end lost 0 bases, the J end lost 7 bases, and 8 bases lay between the germline ends. The CDR3 is made up of 14 amino acids. Germline assignment: CDR1 SGDLS and CDR2 YYNGEE.

This clone was observed once. The chain uses TRBV18 and TRBJ1-2, with D tentatively TRBD1 (5 bases). The germline V gene encodes CDR1 KGHSH and CDR2 LQKENI. Trimming took 4 bases from V and 0 from J, leaving 12 bases between them. This CDR3 has 15 residues. The chain's CDR3 is CASSHPGGTNYGYTF. The CDR3 DNA is TGTGCCAGCTCACACCCGGGGGGGACTAACTATGGCTACACCTTC.

This chain joins TRBV9 and TRBJ1-1; the D gene is possibly TRBD1 (6 bases). Trimming stripped 2 bases from V and 0 bases from J, with 11 bases between. The CDR3 totals 15 residues. The germline V gene encodes CDR1 SGDLS and CDR2 YYNGEE. Here the CDR3 DNA reads TGTGCCAGCAGCGTCTCGGGGGCGCTGAACACTGAAGCTTTCTTT. Its translation is CASSVSGALNTEAFF.

The chain couples TRBV11-3 to TRBJ2-7; D uncertain. CDR3 length: 13 amino acids. V gave up 0 bases and J gave up 6 bases, with 9 bases separating them. Germline CDR1 SGHNT, CDR2 YENEEA. The CDR3 coding sequence is TGTGCCAGCAGCTTAGATTGGAAGGGCGAGCAGTACTTC. Translating gives CASSLDWKGEQYF. The full variable domain, in which reference TRBV11-3 and TRBJ2-7 provide the parts outside the CDR3, is EAGVVQSPRYKIIEKKQPVAFWCNPISGHNTLYWYLQNLGQGPELLIRYENEEAVDDSQLPKDRFSAERLKGVDSTLKIQPAELGDSAVYLCASSLDWKGEQYFGPGTRLTVT.

This CDR3 is CASTLRSSGANVLTF. In nucleotides, the CDR3 is TGTGCCAGCACCCTCCGGAGCTCTGGGGCCAACGTCCTGACTTTC. The chain links TRBV6-5 to TRBJ2-6; D gene uncertain. The ends were cut back, 7 bases at V and 0 bases at J, with 10 bases in the middle. This CDR3 region has 15 residues. CDR1 is MNHEY, CDR2 SVGAGI, per germline.

The chain employs TRBV9 and TRBJ1-6; D is uncertain. Germline V gene sequence: CDR1 SGDLS, CDR2 YYNGEE. The CDR3 is 13 residues long. The germline V and J ends were trimmed by 3 bases and 6 bases, with 7 bases remaining between them. The CDR3 sequence: CASSEGGNSPLHF. The CDR3 DNA reads TGTGCCAGCAGCGAGGGTGGTAATTCACCCCTCCACTTT.

The J gene is TRBJ2-7, the V gene TRBV7-2; possible D gene TRBD1, 5 bases. V was pared by 1 base and J by 0 bases, with 10 bases between. The CDR3 length is 15 residues. CDR1 SGHTA and CDR2 FQGNSA come from the germline V gene. The CDR3 DNA reads as TGTGCCAGCAGCTTAGAGAGGACACCCTCCTACGAGCAGTACTTC. Translated, it gives CASSLERTPSYEQYF.

Concerning this clone: One end of the junction does not line up with germline, which may come from a read error. For the CDR3, the DNA is TGCGCCAGCAGTTTGGGACGGGGGGTCGGTGATTCACCCCTCCACTTT. This codes for CASSLGRGVGDSPLHF. V is TRBV5-1 and J is TRBJ1-6; D perhaps matches TRBD1 (5 bases). The CDR3 spans 16 residues. In germline, CDR1 is SGHRS, CDR2 YFSETQ.

The chain joins TRBV4-1 to TRBJ1-4; 8 bases align to TRBD1. The V gene's germline CDR1 is MGHRA and CDR2 YSYEKL. J was trimmed by 8 bases and V by 4 bases; bases with no gene match: 9. The CDR3 is made up of 15 amino acids. The CDR3 DNA reads TGCGCCAGCAGCCCGGAGGACAGGGCGGGGGAAAAACTGTTTTTT. This translates into CASSPEDRAGEKLFF.

This CDR3 reads CASSRLAGDNEQFF. CDR3 nucleotide sequence: TGTGCCAGTAGCAGACTAGCGGGGGACAATGAGCAGTTCTTC. The rearrangement links TRBV19 to TRBJ2-1; TRBD2 matches 12 bases. V lost 6 bases, J lost 5 bases, and 2 bases stayed unmatched. Germline CDR1 LNHDA, CDR2 SQIVND (reference sequence). The CDR3 length is 14 residues.

This sequence joins TRBV6-1 and TRBJ1-2; D is undetermined. CDR1 is MNHNS, CDR2 SASEGT, per germline. V lost 5 bases and J 5 bases, leaving 9 bases between the germline ends. This CDR3 has 12 amino acids. The CDR3, as DNA: TGTGCCAGCAGTCTTAACAAGTATGGCTACACCTTC. This gives the protein CASSLNKYGYTF.

The chain links TRBV5-4 to TRBJ1-2, with D unclear. Trimming stripped 0 bases from V and 2 bases from J, with 8 bases between. CDR3 length: 14 residues. Germline V gene data show CDR1 as SGHNT and CDR2 as YYREEE (reference sequence). CDR3 protein: CASSLEVGNYGYTF. For the CDR3, the DNA is TGTGCCAGCAGCTTGGAGGTGGGCAACTATGGCTACACCTTC.

This clone turned up a few times. V usage is TRBV6-6 and J usage is TRBJ1-1, with D maybe TRBD1 (5 bases). This CDR3 region has 15 residues. V was shortened by 7 bases and J by 1 base, with 16 bases between the two germline ends. Germline CDR1 is MNHNY and CDR2 is SVGAGI (reference sequence). CDR3 amino acids: CASTDPGTANTEAFF. The CDR3 DNA reads as TGTGCCAGCACCGACCCCGGGACGGCGAACACTGAAGCTTTCTTT.

The CDR3 spells CASSLGVSGDQETQYF. DNA for the CDR3: TGTGCCAGCAGCTTGGGGGTCTCAGGGGACCAAGAGACCCAGTACTTC. The rearrangement links TRBV7-3 to TRBJ2-5; a weak D match, TRBD1 (6 bases). Germline CDR1 SGHTA, CDR2 FQGTGA. V was trimmed by 3 bases and J by 0 bases, leaving 14 bases between them. The CDR3 totals 16 residues.

The rearrangement uses TRBV29-1 and TRBJ1-1; D gene uncertain. The CDR3 is made up of 11 amino acids. V lost 7 bases and J lost 1, with 7 bases in between. Per germline, CDR1 SQVTM and CDR2 ANQGSEA. The CDR3 loop is CSAGRNTEAFF. DNA for the CDR3: TGCAGCGCCGGGAGGAACACTGAAGCTTTCTTT.

The chain is built from TRBV4-1 and TRBJ2-7, with a weak D call TRBD2 (5 bases). CDR1 is MGHRA and CDR2 is YSYEKL in the germline V gene. With 2 bases removed from V and 2 bases from J, the gap between germline ends came to 10 bases. This CDR3 is 14 amino acids long. CDR3 region: CASSQRAEAYEQYF. The CDR3 DNA is TGCGCCAGCAGCCAAAGAGCGGAGGCCTACGAGCAGTACTTC.